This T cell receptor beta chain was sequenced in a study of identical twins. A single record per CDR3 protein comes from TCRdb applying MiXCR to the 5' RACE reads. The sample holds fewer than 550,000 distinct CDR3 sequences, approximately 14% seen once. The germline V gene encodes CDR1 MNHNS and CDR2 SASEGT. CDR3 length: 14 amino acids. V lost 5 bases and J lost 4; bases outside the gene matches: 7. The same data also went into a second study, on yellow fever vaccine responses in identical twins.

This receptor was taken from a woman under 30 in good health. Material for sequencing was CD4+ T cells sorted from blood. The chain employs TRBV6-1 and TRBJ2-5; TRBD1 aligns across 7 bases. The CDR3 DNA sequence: TGTGCCAGCAGTACGACAGGGTTACGAGAGACCCAGTACTTC. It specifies CASSTTGLRETQYF.